This TCR beta chain was sequenced during a study of cytomegalovirus exposure and HLA in healthy donors. Findings and limits, study-wide: In an earlier analysis, about 87% or about 30%: the productive usage of most TCR beta V segments. Association of a missense DCLRE1C variant with TCR beta V- and J-gene trimming was reported in a later analysis. The dataset shows that most TCR sequences were rare, while some public TCRs occurred in many donors.

It was with 60 Vbeta and 13 Jbeta primers that the PCR ran. Data came from immunoSEQ multiplex PCR; TCRdb stores just in-frame clones and leaves some out. This table holds under 100,000 clones, about 86% found once. Regarding this clone: Its antigen is as yet unknown.

The sample was PBMCs. This receptor was obtained from a woman in her 70s in good health and CMV-seropositive.

This CDR3 reads CASSPRQGSLQYEQYF. The CDR3 DNA reads as TGTGCCAGCAGCCCCCGACAGGGGTCCCTCCAATACGAGCAGTACTTC. The chain carries TRBV7-8 and TRBJ2-7; 8 positions agree with TRBD1. V was clipped by 5 bases and J by 4 bases; unmatched bases: 13. There are 16 residues in the CDR3. From germline, CDR1 is SGHVS and CDR2 FQNEAQ.